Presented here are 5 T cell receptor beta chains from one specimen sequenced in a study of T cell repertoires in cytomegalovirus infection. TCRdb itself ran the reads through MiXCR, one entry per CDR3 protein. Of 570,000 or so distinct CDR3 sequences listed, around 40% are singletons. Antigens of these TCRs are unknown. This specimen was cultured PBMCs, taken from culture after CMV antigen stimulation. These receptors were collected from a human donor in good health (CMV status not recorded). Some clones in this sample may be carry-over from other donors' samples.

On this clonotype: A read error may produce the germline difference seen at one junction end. In nucleotides, the CDR3 is TGTGCCAGCAGCATAGCAGCCCTCTACAATGAGCAGTTCTTC. It encodes CASSIAALYNEQFF. The chain links TRBV7-9 to TRBJ2-1; D is unclear. CDR1 SEHNR and CDR2 FQNEAQ come from the germline V gene (reference sequence). The CDR3 totals 14 residues.

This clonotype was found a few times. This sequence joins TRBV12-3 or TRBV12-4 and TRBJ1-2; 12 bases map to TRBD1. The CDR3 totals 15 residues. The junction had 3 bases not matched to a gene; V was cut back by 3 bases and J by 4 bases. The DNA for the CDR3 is TGTGCCAGCAGTTTGGGGACAGGGGGCATCTATGGCTACACCTTC. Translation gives CASSLGTGGIYGYTF.

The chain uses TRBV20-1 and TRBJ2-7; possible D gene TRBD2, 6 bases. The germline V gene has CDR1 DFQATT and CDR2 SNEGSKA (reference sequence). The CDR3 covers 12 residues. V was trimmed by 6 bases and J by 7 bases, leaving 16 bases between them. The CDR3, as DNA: TGCAGTGCGTCCAGACCTGGGGGGGAGCAGTACTTC. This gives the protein CSASRPGGEQYF.

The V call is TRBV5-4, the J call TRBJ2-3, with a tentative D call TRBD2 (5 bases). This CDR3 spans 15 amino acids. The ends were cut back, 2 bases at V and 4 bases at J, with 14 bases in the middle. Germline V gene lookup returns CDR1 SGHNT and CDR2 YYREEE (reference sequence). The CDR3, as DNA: TGTGCCAGCAGCTTCTATCCCACTAGGGCAGATACGCAGTATTTT. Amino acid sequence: CASSFYPTRADTQYF.

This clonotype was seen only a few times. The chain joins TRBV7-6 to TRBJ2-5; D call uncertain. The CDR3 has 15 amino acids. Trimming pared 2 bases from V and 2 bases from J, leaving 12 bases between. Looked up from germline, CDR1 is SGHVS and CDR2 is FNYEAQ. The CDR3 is CASSLLLRPQETQYF. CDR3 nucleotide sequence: TGTGCCAGCAGCTTACTCCTTCGACCTCAAGAGACCCAGTACTTC.